This entry concerns a single T cell receptor (beta chain). The source of the sample is a study of shared clonotypes between healthy human individuals. In germline, CDR1 is SNHLY, CDR2 FYNNEI. The CDR3 contains 15 residues. After removal of 7 bases from V and 4 bases from J, the junction contained 5 bases not matched to a gene. Some clones are missing from TCRdb's copy, which holds only in-frame ones; the method was immunoSEQ multiplex PCR. The sample holds some 480,000 clones, roughly 85% seen once. The TCR sequence derives from a middle-aged woman in good health. Some clones in this sample may be carry-over from other donors' samples. The sequencing sample was made of PBMCs. The chain links TRBV2 to TRBJ2-2, with 11 nucleotides matching TRBD1. As DNA, the CDR3 is TGTGCCAGCACATCCGGGACAGGGGGCACCGGGGAGCTGTTTTTT. Amino acids: CASTSGTGGTGELFF.